This T cell receptor beta chain was recovered during a study of cytomegalovirus exposure and HLA in healthy donors. Study outcomes and limitations: TCR beta V- and J-gene trimming, according to a later analysis, was linked to a missense DCLRE1C variant.

Primers included in the PCR were 60 Vbeta and 13 Jbeta primers. Repertoires were generated with immunoSEQ multiplex PCR, while TCRdb's copy carries only in-frame clones and drops some. In all, the sample yields 150,000 to 200,000 clones. To note about this clone: Antigen specificity is unknown.

Specimen: PBMCs. The receptor's source is a boy younger than 18 in good health and CMV-seronegative.

CDR3: CASSEDSFNEQFF. Here the CDR3 DNA reads TGCGCCAGCAGTGAAGACAGCTTCAATGAGCAGTTCTTC. The chain has TRBV10-1 and TRBJ2-1, with D maybe TRBD1 (5 bases). Germline CDR1 WNHNN, CDR2 SYGVQD (reference sequence). Trimming removed 3 bases from V and 6 bases from J, with 9 bases in between. CDR3 length: 13 residues.